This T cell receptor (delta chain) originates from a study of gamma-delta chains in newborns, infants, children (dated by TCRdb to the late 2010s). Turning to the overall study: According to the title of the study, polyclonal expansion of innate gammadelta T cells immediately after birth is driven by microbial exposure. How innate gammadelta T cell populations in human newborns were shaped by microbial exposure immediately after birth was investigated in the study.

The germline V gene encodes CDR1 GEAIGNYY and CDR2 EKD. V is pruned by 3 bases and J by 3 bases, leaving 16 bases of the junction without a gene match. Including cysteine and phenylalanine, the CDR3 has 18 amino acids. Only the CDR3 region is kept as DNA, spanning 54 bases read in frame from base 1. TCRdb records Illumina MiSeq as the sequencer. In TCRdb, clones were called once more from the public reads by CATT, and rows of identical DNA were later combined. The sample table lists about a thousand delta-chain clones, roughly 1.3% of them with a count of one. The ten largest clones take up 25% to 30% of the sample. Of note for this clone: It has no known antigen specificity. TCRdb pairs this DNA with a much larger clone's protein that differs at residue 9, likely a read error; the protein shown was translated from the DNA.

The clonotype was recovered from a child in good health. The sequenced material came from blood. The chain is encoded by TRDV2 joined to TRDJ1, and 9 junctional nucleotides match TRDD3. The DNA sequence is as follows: TGTGCCTGTGACTACACTGGGGGACACGAGGGGCATCCCGATAAACTCATCTTT. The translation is CACDYTGGHEGHPDKLIF.